One and the same sample provided the 21 T cell receptor beta chains below, sequenced in a study of OX40 agonist ivuxolimab in advanced cancers. The assay was immunoSEQ multiplex PCR, and TCRdb's table has in-frame clones only and misses some. The sample includes tens of thousands of clones, about nine tenths of them seen just once. Sequencing used CD4+ or CD8+ T cells sorted from blood, obtained in a trial of the OX40 agonist ivuxolimab. The source is an adult with an advanced solid tumor such as melanoma, head and neck, liver or kidney cancer.

The chain couples TRBV29-1 to TRBJ2-3; 9 positions agree with TRBD2. Germline assignment: CDR1 SQVTM and CDR2 ANQGSEA. The CDR3 is 15 amino acids. Trimming at V came to 2 bases and at J to 3 bases, leaving 6 bases not matched to a gene. For the CDR3, the DNA is TGCAGCGTTGAAAGGCGGGAGGGGGTTACAGATACGCAGTATTTT. Translation gives CSVERREGVTDTQYF.

This sequence joins TRBV20-1 and TRBJ2-7; D gene unclear. This CDR3 spans 11 amino acids. The germline V gene encodes CDR1 DFQATT and CDR2 SNEGSKA (reference sequence). V was trimmed by 5 bases and J by 4 bases, leaving 9 bases between them. In nucleotides, the CDR3 is TGCAGTGCTGGAACGAGTTACGAGCAGTACTTC. Translation: CSAGTSYEQYF.

The rearrangement joins TRBV2 to TRBJ2-7; 9 bases are shared with TRBD2. The J segment lost 4 bases and the V segment lost 0 bases, leaving 19 bases of the junction unmatched. Germline V gene sequence: CDR1 SNHLY, CDR2 FYNNEI. The CDR3 consists of 20 residues. DNA for the CDR3: TGTGCCAGCAGTGAAGCGCATCAGAGTGGTCTAGCGGGGACCCCTTACGAGCAGTACTTC. Protein sequence: CASSEAHQSGLAGTPYEQYF.

This clone occurred a few times. This rearrangement joins TRBV18 to TRBJ1-2, with D perhaps matching TRBD1 (6 bases). The CDR3 spans 15 residues. CDR1 is KGHSH, CDR2 LQKENI, per germline. The V gene lost 3 bases and the J gene lost 6 bases, with 17 bases spanning the gap. CDR3 DNA sequence: TGTGCCAGCTCACCCTCCTCTGGACAGTCCCATGGCTACACCTTC. This translates into CASSPSSGQSHGYTF.

This rearrangement joins TRBV5-6 to TRBJ1-3; 7 bases are shared with TRBD1. The CDR3 is 15 residues long. Trimming cost V 0 bases and J 11 bases; bases outside gene matches: 11. Germline V gene data show CDR1 as SGHDT and CDR2 as YYEEEE. The chain's CDR3 is CASSLGQGVRLPIYF. CDR3 sequence (DNA): TGTGCCAGCAGCTTGGGACAGGGAGTCCGCCTCCCCATATATTTT.

CDR3 loop: CSARDSVIQYF. The CDR3 DNA sequence: TGCAGTGCTAGAGATTCGGTTATTCAGTACTTC. V and J are TRBV20-1 and TRBJ2-4; D call uncertain. Germline V gene data show CDR1 as DFQATT and CDR2 as SNEGSKA (reference sequence). The CDR3 covers 11 residues. The V end was cut by 0 bases, the J end by 10 bases, with 7 bases between.

The rearrangement joins TRBV6-4 to TRBJ2-3; 10 bases agree with TRBD2. Germline trimming cut 11 bases from V and 3 bases from J; bases unmatched to any gene: 14. Germline lookup yields CDR1 MRHNA and CDR2 SNTAGT. This CDR3 has 16 residues. CDR3 sequence (DNA): TGTGCCCTCCGTAGCGGGAGGCCACCTCATACAGATACGCAGTATTTT. This gives the protein CALRSGRPPHTDTQYF.

The gene calls are TRBV11-3 and TRBJ2-7; the match to TRBD2 covers 7 bases. Germline loops: CDR1 SGHNT, CDR2 YENEEA. The CDR3 spans 16 residues. The V and J ends lost 1 base and 10 bases, in that order; junction bases with no gene match: 16. The CDR3 DNA is TGTGCCAGCAGCTTAGGCGGGAGAACTGCTTTGGCCGGTCAGTACTTC. This translates into CASSLGGRTALAGQYF.

The chain combines TRBV18 with TRBJ2-3; the D gene is possibly TRBD1 (7 bases). This CDR3 has 19 residues. CDR1 KGHSH and CDR2 LQKENI come from the germline V gene. V lost 1 base, J lost 0 bases, and 20 bases lay in between. The CDR3 spells CASSPLVRGRLHSTDTQYF. The CDR3 DNA reads as TGTGCCAGCTCACCACTCGTCAGGGGGAGGCTCCATAGCACAGATACGCAGTATTTT.

The chain combines TRBV28 with TRBJ2-1; D uncertain. CDR1 and CDR2 (germline): MDHEN, SYDVKM. The CDR3 totals 16 residues. V lost 2 bases, J lost 5 bases, and 16 bases lay in between. The CDR3 sequence: CASSLNELVLHNEQFF. The DNA of the CDR3 is TGTGCCAGCAGTTTAAACGAGCTAGTTCTTCACAATGAGCAGTTCTTC.

The chain uses TRBV25-1 and TRBJ1-2; the match to TRBD1 covers 8 bases. Germline V CDR1 and CDR2: MGHDK, SYGVNS. The V gene end was trimmed by 3 bases and the J gene end by 4 bases; junction bases not matched to a gene: 4. CDR3 size: 14 residues. The CDR3 coding sequence is TGTGCCAGCAGTGACTCAGGGGGCGCCTATGGCTACACCTTC. Its protein is CASSDSGGAYGYTF.

The chain has TRBV19 and TRBJ2-2, with a possible D match to TRBD1 (6 bases). This CDR3 comprises 14 residues. CDR1 and CDR2 from the germline V gene are LNHDA and SQIVND (reference sequence). The V gene lost 6 bases and the J gene lost 2 bases, with 10 bases spanning the gap. The chain's CDR3 is CASRPGHNTGELFF. CDR3 in DNA: TGTGCCAGTAGGCCGGGACACAACACCGGGGAGCTGTTTTTT. The whole variable domain, filled in from reference TRBV19 and TRBJ2-2, reads DGGITQSPKYLFRKEGQNVTLSCEQNLNHDAMYWYRQDPGQGLRLIYYSQIVNDFQKGDIAEGYSVSREKKESFPLTVTSAQKNPTAFYLCASRPGHNTGELFFGEGSRLTVL.

V is TRBV4-1 and J is TRBJ2-7; 8 nucleotides agree with TRBD2. Trimming removed 1 base from V and 2 bases from J; junction bases left unmatched: 1. Per germline, CDR1 MGHRA and CDR2 YSYEKL. The CDR3 covers 14 residues. The CDR3 sequence is CASSQAGGTYEQYF. In nucleotides, the CDR3 is TGCGCCAGCAGCCAAGCGGGGGGGACCTACGAGCAGTACTTC.

The chain carries TRBV5-1 and TRBJ2-5, with 9 bases that match TRBD1. Germline CDR1 and CDR2: SGHRS and YFSETQ. This CDR3 is built from 16 residues. The V gene end was trimmed by 4 bases and the J gene end by 4 bases; junction bases not matched to a gene: 11. The CDR3 nucleotides are TGCGCCAGCAGCCCCGGGACAGGGATGTTCTCAGAGACCCAGTACTTC. It specifies CASSPGTGMFSETQYF.

The gene calls are TRBV6-6 and TRBJ1-4, with a possible D match to TRBD1 (6 bases). This CDR3 region has 14 residues. V was cut by 2 bases and J by 10 bases, with 14 bases left in between. Germline lookup yields CDR1 MNHNY and CDR2 SVGAGI (reference sequence). The chain's CDR3 is CASSYVQGSGKLFF. CDR3 DNA: TGTGCCAGCAGTTACGTTCAGGGGTCGGGAAAACTGTTTTTT.

The chain is built from TRBV11-3 and TRBJ2-2, with 8 bases lining up with TRBD1. The V and J ends lost 5 bases and 9 bases, in that order; junction bases with no gene match: 17. The CDR3 runs 17 residues. CDR1 is SGHNT, CDR2 YENEEA, per germline. The CDR3 DNA reads as TGTGCCAGCAGCCCGCCCGGGACAGGCAGGGCGCGCCGGGAGCTGTTTTTT. Protein sequence: CASSPPGTGRARRELFF.

J is TRBJ2-2 and V is TRBV4-2; TRBD1 or TRBD2 may be the D gene (5 bases each). CDR3 length: 15 residues. V was trimmed by 2 bases and J by 6 bases, leaving 13 bases between them. CDR1 and CDR2 (germline): LGHNA, YNFKEQ. CDR3 nucleotides: TGTGCCAGCAGCCAACCGGGACCTGGGGCCGGGGAGCTGTTTTTT. Translation gives CASSQPGPGAGELFF.

The chain recombines TRBV28 with TRBJ1-2, with D perhaps matching TRBD1 (5 bases). This CDR3 is 13 amino acids long. Looked up from germline, CDR1 is MDHEN and CDR2 is SYDVKM. Trimming took 6 bases from V and 6 from J, leaving 14 bases between them. Here the CDR3 reads CASRVSGTHGYTF. The DNA for the CDR3 is TGTGCCAGCAGAGTATCTGGGACCCATGGCTACACCTTC.

The V and J genes are TRBV5-1 and TRBJ1-2; 8 bases align to TRBD1. V gave up 4 bases and J gave up 4 bases; unmatched junction bases: 6. The CDR3 spans 14 residues. Looked up from germline, CDR1 is SGHRS and CDR2 is YFSETQ. The CDR3 coding sequence is TGCGCCAGCAGCAACGGACAGGGCGGCTATGGCTACACCTTC. This sequence encodes CASSNGQGGYGYTF.

The V call is TRBV12-1, the J call TRBJ1-5. TRBV12-1 is noted as a pseudogene. This CDR3 has 22 amino acids. The CDR3 here is CASSASRATEISHNFSNQPQHF. DNA for the CDR3: TGTGCCAGCAGCGCATCCCGGGCCACAGAAATATCCCACAACTTTAGCAATCAGCCCCAGCATTTT.

This rearrangement joins TRBV11-3 to TRBJ2-1, with TRBD2 matching over 11 bases. V was pared by 5 bases and J by 7 bases, with 7 bases of the junction left unmatched. CDR1 is SGHNT, CDR2 YENEEA, per germline. The CDR3 consists of 15 residues. This CDR3 reads CASSPRLAGGNEQFF. CDR3 bases: TGTGCCAGCAGCCCCCGGTTAGCGGGGGGGAATGAGCAGTTCTTC.